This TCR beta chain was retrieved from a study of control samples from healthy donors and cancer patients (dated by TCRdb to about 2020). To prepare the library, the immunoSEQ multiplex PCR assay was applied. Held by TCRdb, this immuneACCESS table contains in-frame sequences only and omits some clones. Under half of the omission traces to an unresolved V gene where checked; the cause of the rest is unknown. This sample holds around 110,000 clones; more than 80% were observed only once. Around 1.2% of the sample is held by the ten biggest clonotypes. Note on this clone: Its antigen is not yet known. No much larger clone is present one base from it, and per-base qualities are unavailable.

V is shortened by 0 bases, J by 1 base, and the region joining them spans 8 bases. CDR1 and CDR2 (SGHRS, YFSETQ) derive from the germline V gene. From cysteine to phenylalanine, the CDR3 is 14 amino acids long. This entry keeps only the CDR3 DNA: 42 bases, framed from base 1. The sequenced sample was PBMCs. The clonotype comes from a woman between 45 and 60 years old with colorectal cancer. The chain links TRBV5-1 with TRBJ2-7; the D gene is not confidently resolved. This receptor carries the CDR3 CASSLVPASYEQYF. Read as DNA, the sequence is TGCGCCAGCAGCTTGGTCCCAGCGTCCTACGAGCAGTACTTC.